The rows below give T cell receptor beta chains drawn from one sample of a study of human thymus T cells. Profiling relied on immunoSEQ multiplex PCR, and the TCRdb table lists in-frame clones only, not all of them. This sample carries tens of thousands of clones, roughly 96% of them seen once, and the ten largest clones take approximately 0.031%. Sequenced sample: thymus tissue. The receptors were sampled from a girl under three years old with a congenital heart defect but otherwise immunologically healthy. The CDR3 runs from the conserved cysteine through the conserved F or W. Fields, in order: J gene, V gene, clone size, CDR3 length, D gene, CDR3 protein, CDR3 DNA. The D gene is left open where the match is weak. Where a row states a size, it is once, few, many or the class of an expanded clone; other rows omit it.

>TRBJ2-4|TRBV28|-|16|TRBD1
CASTYHRGLAKNIQYF
TGTGCCAGCACTTATCACAGGGGGTTAGCCAAAAACATTCAGTACTTC
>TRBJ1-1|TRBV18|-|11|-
CASSQGTEAFF
TGTGCCAGCTCTCAAGGGACTGAAGCTTTCTTT
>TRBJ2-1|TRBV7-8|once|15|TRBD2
CASSRGLAGNNEQFF
TGTGCCAGCAGCCGGGGACTAGCGGGGAACAATGAGCAGTTCTTC
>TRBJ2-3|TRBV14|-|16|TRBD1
CASSQETGGNYDTQYF
TGTGCCAGCAGCCAAGAGACAGGGGGCAACTACGATACGCAGTATTTT
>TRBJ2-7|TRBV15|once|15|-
CATSRGLPGAYEQYF
TGTGCCACCAGCAGAGGACTCCCCGGGGCCTACGAGCAGTACTTC
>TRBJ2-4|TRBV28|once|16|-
CASSLEGALAKNIQYF
TGTGCCAGCAGTTTGGAGGGGGCCCTAGCCAAAAACATTCAGTACTTC
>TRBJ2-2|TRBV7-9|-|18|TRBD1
CASSLGRDRAWNTGELFF
TGTGCCAGCAGCTTAGGGAGGGACAGGGCCTGGAACACCGGGGAGCTGTTTTTT
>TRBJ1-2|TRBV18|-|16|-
CASSGLSQGVSYGYTF
TGTGCCAGCTCAGGACTTTCCCAGGGTGTCTCCTATGGCTACACCTTC
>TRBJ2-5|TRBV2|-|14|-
CASVLDKGRETQYF
TGTGCCAGCGTTCTGGACAAGGGGCGGGAGACCCAGTACTTC
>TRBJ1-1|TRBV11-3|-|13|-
CASSFGGASEAFF
TGTGCCAGCAGCTTCGGGGGCGCCTCTGAAGCTTTCTTT
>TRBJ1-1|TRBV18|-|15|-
CASSPPKQGNTEAFF
TGTGCCAGCTCACCCCCGAAACAGGGTAACACTGAAGCTTTCTTT
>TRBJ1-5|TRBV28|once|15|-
CASSPHRTVPNPQHF
TGTGCCAGCAGTCCACACCGGACAGTCCCTAATCCCCAGCATTTT
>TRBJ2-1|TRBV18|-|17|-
CASSPRRWRSSYNEQFF
TGTGCCAGCTCACCTAGGCGGTGGCGGAGCTCCTACAATGAGCAGTTCTTC
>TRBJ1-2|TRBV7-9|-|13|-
CASSLSKLVGYTF
TGTGCCAGCAGCTTATCAAAACTCGTTGGCTACACCTTC
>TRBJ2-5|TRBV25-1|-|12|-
CASSLRGETQYF
TGTGCCAGCTCCCTCCGGGGGGAGACCCAGTACTTC
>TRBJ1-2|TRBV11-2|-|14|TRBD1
CASSLEGAGGGYTF
TGTGCCAGCAGCTTGGAGGGGGCGGGTGGTGGCTACACCTTC
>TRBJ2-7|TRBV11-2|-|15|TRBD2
CASSLEASGLYEQYF
TGTGCCAGCAGCTTAGAGGCTAGCGGATTATACGAGCAGTACTTC
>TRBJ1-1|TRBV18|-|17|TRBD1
CASSPPRTGTENTEAFF
TGTGCCAGCTCACCCCCGAGGACAGGGACCGAGAACACTGAAGCTTTCTTT
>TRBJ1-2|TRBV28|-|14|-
CASRGPPSPYGYTF
TGTGCCAGCAGGGGACCCCCAAGCCCCTATGGCTACACCTTC
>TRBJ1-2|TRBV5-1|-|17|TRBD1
CASSTRTGLRRTYGYTF
TGCGCCAGCAGCACACGGACAGGGTTACGGCGGACTTATGGCTACACCTTC
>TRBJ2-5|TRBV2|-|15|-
CASIRLARTQETQYF
TGTGCCAGCATTCGCCTAGCCCGAACCCAAGAGACCCAGTACTTC
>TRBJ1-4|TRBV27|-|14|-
CASSPQGVREKLFF
TGTGCCAGCAGCCCCCAGGGTGTGAGAGAAAAACTGTTTTTT
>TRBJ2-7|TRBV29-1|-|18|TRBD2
CSVVGTSRSRGWGYEQYF
TGCAGCGTTGTGGGGACTAGCAGGAGTAGGGGGTGGGGTTACGAGCAGTACTTC
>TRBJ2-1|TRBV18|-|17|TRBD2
CASSPPLAGGPYNEQFF
TGTGCCAGCTCACCCCCCCTAGCGGGAGGACCCTACAATGAGCAGTTCTTC
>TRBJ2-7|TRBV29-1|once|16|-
CSVGASGDTTSYEQYF
TGCAGCGTTGGGGCCTCAGGGGACACCACTTCCTACGAGCAGTACTTC
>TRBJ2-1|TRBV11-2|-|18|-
CASSFASEGISSYNEQFF
TGTGCCAGCAGCTTCGCTAGCGAGGGTATTAGCTCCTACAATGAGCAGTTCTTC
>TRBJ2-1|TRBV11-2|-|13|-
CASSLTMGHEQFF
TGTGCCAGCAGCTTAACTATGGGTCATGAGCAGTTCTTC
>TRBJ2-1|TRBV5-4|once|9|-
CAEGNEQFF
TGTGCAGAGGGGAATGAGCAGTTCTTC
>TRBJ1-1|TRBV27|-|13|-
CASSLEPNTEAFF
TGTGCCAGCAGTTTAGAACCAAACACTGAAGCTTTCTTT
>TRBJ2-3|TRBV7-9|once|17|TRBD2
CASSLGTSGGPTDTQYF
TGTGCCAGCAGCCTGGGGACTAGCGGGGGCCCCACAGATACGCAGTATTTT
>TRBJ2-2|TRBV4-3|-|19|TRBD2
CASSPTVSGRVANTGELFF
TGCGCCAGCAGCCCCACGGTATCCGGGAGGGTGGCGAACACCGGGGAGCTGTTTTTT
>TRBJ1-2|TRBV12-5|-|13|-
CASGPSGGPGYTF
TGTGCTAGTGGTCCGTCCGGGGGGCCTGGCTACACCTTC
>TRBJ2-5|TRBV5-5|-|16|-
CASSRGQRTSGETQYF
TGTGCCAGCAGTCGTGGACAGCGTACCTCCGGGGAGACCCAGTACTTC
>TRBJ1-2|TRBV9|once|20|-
CASSVDPLRDRHATRYGYTF
TGTGCCAGCAGCGTAGACCCCCTCCGCGACAGGCACGCTACCCGCTATGGCTACACCTTC
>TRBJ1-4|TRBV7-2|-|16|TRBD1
CASSSRAGGPNEKLFF
TGTGCCAGCAGCTCACGCGCAGGGGGACCAAATGAAAAACTGTTTTTT
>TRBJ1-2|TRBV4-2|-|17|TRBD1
CASSQGRDRGGSNGYTF
TGTGCCAGCAGCCAAGGCCGGGACAGGGGGGGCTCGAATGGCTACACCTTC
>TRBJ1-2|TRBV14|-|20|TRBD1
CASSHETGTGIPYPYYGYTF
TGTGCCAGCAGCCATGAAACCGGGACAGGAATCCCCTACCCCTACTATGGCTACACCTTC
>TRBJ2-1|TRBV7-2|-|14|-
CASSLVNRENEQFF
TGTGCCAGCAGCTTAGTCAACAGGGAGAATGAGCAGTTCTTC
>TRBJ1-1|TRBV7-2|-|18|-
CASSLVGGRGDGDTEAFF
TGTGCCAGCAGCTTAGTGGGGGGAAGGGGAGACGGGGACACTGAAGCTTTCTTT
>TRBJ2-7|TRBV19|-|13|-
CASSPSGAYEQYF
TGTGCCAGTAGTCCCAGTGGGGCATACGAGCAGTACTTC
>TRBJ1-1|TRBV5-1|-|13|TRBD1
CASRHTGGTEAFF
TGCGCCAGCAGGCATACAGGGGGCACTGAAGCTTTCTTT
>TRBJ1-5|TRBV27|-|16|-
CASTLSGGYGNQPQHF
TGTGCCAGCACCCTATCCGGAGGGTACGGCAATCAGCCCCAGCATTTT
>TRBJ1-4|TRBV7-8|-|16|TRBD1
CASSLGQGRANEKLFF
TGTGCCAGCAGCCTCGGACAGGGGAGGGCTAATGAAAAACTGTTTTTT
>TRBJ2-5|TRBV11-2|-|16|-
CASSLPELPRAETQYF
TGTGCCAGCAGCCTCCCCGAACTACCCAGGGCGGAGACCCAGTACTTC
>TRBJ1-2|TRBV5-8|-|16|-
CASSSYDRMGNYGYTF
TGTGCCAGCAGCAGTTACGACAGGATGGGCAACTATGGCTACACCTTC
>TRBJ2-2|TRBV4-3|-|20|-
CASSQDGKVGGPPNTGELFF
TGCGCCAGCAGCCAAGATGGGAAGGTCGGGGGGCCTCCTAACACCGGGGAGCTGTTTTTT
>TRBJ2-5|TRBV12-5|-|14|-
CASVQLKAPETQYF
TGTGCTAGTGTTCAACTTAAGGCCCCAGAGACCCAGTACTTC
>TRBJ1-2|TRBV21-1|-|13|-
CASHRAQRNGYTF
TGTGCCAGCCACAGAGCACAGCGAAATGGCTACACCTTC
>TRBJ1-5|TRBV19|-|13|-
CASMGAGKEPQHF
TGTGCCTCTATGGGGGCGGGCAAGGAGCCCCAGCATTTT
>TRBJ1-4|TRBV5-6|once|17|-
CASSLAGRGQANEKLFF
TGTGCCAGCAGCTTGGCGGGTCGGGGGCAGGCTAATGAAAAACTGTTTTTT